One and the same sample provided the 8 T cell receptor beta chains below, sequenced in a study of blood T cells in healthy people across ages. A second PCR of 7 to 11 cycles used a sample-barcoded 5' primer and a J-beta primer mix. TCRdb reprocessed the 5' RACE reads with MiXCR, giving one entry per CDR3 protein. The sample contains over 950,000 distinct CDR3 sequences, 45% to 60% of which appear only once. The specimen sequenced was blood. Receptor source: a woman aged 55-69 years in good health.

The chain carries TRBV7-9 and TRBJ2-1, with D hard to call. Trimming took off 3 bases at V and 7 bases at J, with 7 bases between the two ends. CDR3 length equals 12 residues. CDR1 and CDR2 (germline): SEHNR, FQNEAQ (reference sequence). CDR3 sequence (DNA): TGTGCCAGCAGCTTTGAAGGAAATGAGCAGTTCTTC. The encoded protein is CASSFEGNEQFF.

This clonotype was detected only a few times. The chain joins TRBV2 to TRBJ2-7; TRBD2 is a possible D gene (6 bases). Germline loops: CDR1 SNHLY, CDR2 FYNNEI. Trimming removed 4 bases from V and 2 bases from J, with 18 bases in between. This CDR3 spans 16 amino acids. The CDR3 sequence is CASSGTRDFLTYEQYF. CDR3 in DNA: TGTGCCAGCAGTGGGACCCGGGACTTCCTGACCTACGAGCAGTACTTC. Full variable domain (rest looked up from reference TRBV2 and TRBJ2-7): EPEVTQTPSHQVTQMGQEVILRCVPISNHLYFYWYRQILGQKVEFLVSFYNNEISEKSEIFDDQFSVERPDGSNFTLKIRSTKLEDSAMYFCASSGTRDFLTYEQYFGPGTRLTVT.

This clonotype was counted between two and nine times. V is TRBV7-2 and J is TRBJ1-2; D is perhaps TRBD1 (5 bases). Germline V gene sequence: CDR1 SGHTA, CDR2 FQGNSA. The CDR3 extends over 12 amino acids. V was pared by 1 base and J by 12 bases, with 12 bases between. The CDR3 DNA reads as TGTGCCAGCAGCTTAGGGCAGGGAGTAAACACCTTC. Protein: CASSLGQGVNTF. Full variable domain (rest looked up from reference TRBV7-2 and TRBJ1-2): GAGVSQSPSNKVTEKGKDVELRCDPISGHTALYWYRQSLGQGLEFLIYFQGNSAPDKSGLPSDRFSAERTGGSVSTLTIQRTQQEDSAVYLCASSLGQGVNTFGSGTRLTVV.

This clonotype is a singleton in its sample. The junction departs from the called germline gene at one end, perhaps through a read error. The gene calls are TRBV6-5 and TRBJ2-7; D gene unclear. Germline values: CDR1 MNHEY, CDR2 SVGAGI. The CDR3 consists of 13 residues. The CDR3 DNA reads as TGCGCCAGCACGAGTTCTCCTACCTACGAGCAGTACTTC. It is translated as CASTSSPTYEQYF.

This clonotype was observed a few times. The V call is TRBV6-1, the J call TRBJ2-3; D is perhaps TRBD1 or TRBD2 (5 bases each). This CDR3 spans 14 amino acids. Germline CDR1 is MNHNS and CDR2 is SASEGT. V shed 7 bases and J shed 7 bases, with 18 bases lying between them. DNA of the CDR3: TGTGCCAGCACCGGGACCTCCACAAGCTATACGCAGTATTTT. Protein product: CASTGTSTSYTQYF.

This chain links TRBV3-1 with TRBJ2-4; D gene unclear. CDR1 and CDR2 (germline): LGHDT, YNNKEL (reference sequence). The CDR3 is 13 residues long. V lost 0 bases and J 9 bases, leaving 9 bases between the germline ends. DNA of the CDR3: TGTGCCAGCAGCCAAGATGTTAGGCCCATTCAGTACTTC. Its translation is CASSQDVRPIQYF.

This clonotype was counted a few times. V gene TRBV15 combines with J gene TRBJ2-7; D is undetermined. V lost 0 bases to trimming and J lost 5 bases, with 5 bases between them. CDR3 length equals 12 residues. CDR1 and CDR2 from the germline V gene are LNHNV and YYDKDF (reference sequence). In DNA, the CDR3 is TGTGCCACCAGCAGAGAGTTGGACGAGCAGTACTTC. Translation: CATSRELDEQYF.

This sequence joins TRBV14 and TRBJ2-7; D is perhaps TRBD2 (6 bases). The CDR3 covers 12 residues. V was trimmed by 2 bases and J by 7 bases, leaving 9 bases between them. Germline CDR1 reads SGHDN; CDR2 reads FVKESK. The CDR3 DNA follows: TGTGCCAGCAGCCAATTCCGGGGGGAGCAGTACTTC. This translates into CASSQFRGEQYF.